Each of the 20 T cell receptor beta chains below was sequenced from the same sample in a study of CD8+CD57+ T cells in acquired aplastic anemia. Profiling that covered TCR beta VDJ and CDR3 relied on genomic DNA as its template. A single record per CDR3 protein comes from TCRdb applying MiXCR to the reads. The sample shows around 150,000 distinct CDR3 sequences, roughly 48% of them seen only once. The sample comprised sorted CD4+, CD8+, or CD8+CD57+ T cells (not recorded which) from PBMCs. These receptors came from a human donor in good health.

This chain uses TRBV24-1 with TRBJ1-2, with D unclear. V was clipped by 1 base and J by 8 bases, with 10 bases between them. The CDR3 totals 13 residues. The germline V gene encodes CDR1 KGHDR and CDR2 SFDVKD. CDR3 DNA sequence: TGTGCCACCAGTGATTTCCAAGGGAGAGGCTACACCTTC. Its protein product is CATSDFQGRGYTF.

This clonotype was seen only a few times. J is TRBJ2-7 and V is TRBV3-1; D is uncertain. Trimming took off 0 bases at V and 6 bases at J, with 12 bases between the two ends. This CDR3 region has 14 residues. Germline loops: CDR1 LGHDT, CDR2 YNNKEL (reference sequence). The chain's CDR3 is CASSQDSGRPEQYF. The DNA for the CDR3 is TGTGCCAGCAGCCAAGATTCAGGCCGTCCCGAGCAGTACTTC.

This clonotype showed up just once. The chain is built from TRBV11-2 and TRBJ2-7, with 9 bases matching TRBD1. CDR3 size: 15 residues. The V gene end was trimmed by 7 bases and the J gene end by 6 bases; junction bases not matched to a gene: 13. Germline loops: CDR1 SGHAT, CDR2 FQNNGV. CDR3 sequence (DNA): TGTGCCAGCACTCCCACTGGGACAGGGTCAAGCGAGCAGTACTTC. It is translated as CASTPTGTGSSEQYF. The full variable domain, its missing parts supplied by reference TRBV11-2 and TRBJ2-7, is EAGVAQSPRYKIIEKRQSVAFWCNPISGHATLYWYQQILGQGPKLLIQFQNNGVVDDSQLPKDRFSAERLKGVDSTLKIQPAKLEDSAVYLCASTPTGTGSSEQYFGPGTRLTVT.

This clonotype turned up a few times. This rearrangement joins TRBV2 to TRBJ2-7; D may match TRBD1 or TRBD2 (5 bases each). Looked up from germline, CDR1 is SNHLY and CDR2 is FYNNEI. The CDR3 runs to 13 residues. V lost 4 bases to trimming and J lost 3 bases, with 10 bases between them. The CDR3 reads CASSGVGDYEQYF. In nucleotides, the CDR3 is TGTGCCAGCAGTGGTGTGGGGGACTACGAGCAGTACTTC.

Many counts were recorded for this clonotype. The DNA of the CDR3 is TGCAGTGCTGGCCCCTTGCGCCTCCGCACAGATACGCAGTATTTT. Encoded protein: CSAGPLRLRTDTQYF. The rearrangement uses TRBV20-1 and TRBJ2-3; D unresolved. V was shortened by 5 bases and J by 1 base, with 16 bases between the two germline ends. The CDR3 sequence is 15 residues long. Germline CDR1 reads DFQATT; CDR2 reads SNEGSKA (reference sequence).

This clonotype was seen a single time. A much more abundant neighbour one base away suggests this may be a read error. V usage is TRBV19 and J usage is TRBJ1-3; D is perhaps TRBD1 (5 bases). V dropped 6 bases and J dropped 0 bases, with 15 bases sitting between them. The CDR3 consists of 16 residues. CDR1 is LNHDA, CDR2 SQIVND, per germline (reference sequence). The CDR3 DNA is TGTGCCAGTAGCGGGGCAGGCGTACTCTCTGGAAACACCATATATTTT. Residues: CASSGAGVLSGNTIYF.

This clonotype was seen more than once but under ten times. The chain employs TRBV12-3 or TRBV12-4 and TRBJ2-2; TRBD1 or TRBD2 may be the D gene (6 bases each). V lost 5 bases, J lost 5 bases, and 18 bases lay in between. The CDR3 spans 16 residues. In DNA, the CDR3 is TGTGCCAGCAGTCCGCCAGGGGCCGCGGGGACCGGGGAGCTGTTTTTT. Its translation: CASSPPGAAGTGELFF.

This clonotype was picked up many times. The CDR3: CSVERAGGGTGELFF. In DNA form, the CDR3 reads TGCAGCGTTGAAAGGGCAGGGGGGGGAACCGGGGAGCTGTTTTTT. This sequence joins TRBV29-1 and TRBJ2-2, with D perhaps given as TRBD1 or TRBD2 (7 bases each). With 2 bases removed from V and 5 bases from J, the gap between germline ends came to 15 bases. Germline CDR1 reads SQVTM; CDR2 reads ANQGSEA. The length of the CDR3 is 15 residues.

This rearrangement joins TRBV20-1 to TRBJ2-5; D unresolved. In germline, CDR1 is DFQATT, CDR2 SNEGSKA (reference sequence). With 1 base removed from V and 2 bases from J, the gap between germline ends came to 20 bases. The CDR3 spans 17 residues. CDR3 coding DNA: TGCAGTGCTAGAGTAGTTCTCCTTTCCGGAACACAAGAGACCCAGTACTTC. Protein product: CSARVVLLSGTQETQYF.

The V call is TRBV19, the J call TRBJ2-7; TRBD1 matches 8 bases. This CDR3 has 14 amino acids. CDR1 is LNHDA, CDR2 SQIVND, per germline (reference sequence). J was trimmed by 1 base and V by 4 bases; bases with no gene match: 3. The CDR3 nucleotides read TGTGCCAGTAGTAGTGGGACAGGTTCCTACGAGCAGTACTTC. Amino acid sequence: CASSSGTGSYEQYF.

With respect to this clonotype: A single base separates this from a much larger clone, so it may be a read error. CDR3 residues: CSATEFEQFF. The CDR3 DNA sequence: TGCAGTGCTACTGAGTTTGAGCAGTTCTTC. J is TRBJ2-1 and V is TRBV20-1; no clear D. The V and J ends lost 4 bases and 9 bases respectively, with 7 bases between them. The CDR3 runs to 10 residues. Germline V gene lookup returns CDR1 DFQATT and CDR2 SNEGSKA (reference sequence).

V gene TRBV20-1 combines with J gene TRBJ1-3; 7 positions match TRBD1. V gave up 6 bases and J gave up 9 bases; unmatched junction bases: 8. CDR1 and CDR2 from the germline V gene are DFQATT and SNEGSKA (reference sequence). The CDR3 covers 12 residues. CDR3 bases: TGCAGTGCCCTGACAGGGAAGTCCACCATATATTTT. Translated, it gives CSALTGKSTIYF.

The chain links TRBV24-1 to TRBJ2-1, with 9 bases identical to TRBD2. The CDR3 is made up of 16 amino acids. Germline V gives CDR1 KGHDR, CDR2 SFDVKD. V lost 6 bases to trimming and J lost 2 bases; unmatched junction nucleotides: 7. DNA for the CDR3: TGTGCCACCAGTACTCCTAGCGGGACACCCTACAATGAGCAGTTCTTC. The encoded protein is CATSTPSGTPYNEQFF.

CDR3 nucleotide sequence: TGTGCCAGTATAGGCGGGACAGGCACAGATACGCAGTATTTT. Translated, it gives CASIGGTGTDTQYF. The genes are TRBV19 and TRBJ2-3; weak D call: TRBD1 (7 bases). Germline assignment: CDR1 LNHDA and CDR2 SQIVND (reference sequence). V was trimmed by 7 bases and J by 1 base, leaving 12 bases between them. This CDR3 region has 14 residues.

This clonotype came up many times. The chain employs TRBV4-1 and TRBJ2-7, with TRBD2 identical over 12 bases. In germline, CDR1 is MGHRA, CDR2 YSYEKL. The CDR3 loop spans 18 amino acids. The V and J ends lost 5 bases and 0 bases, in that order; junction bases with no gene match: 11. The CDR3, as DNA: TGCGCCAGCAGCGAGCGCGGGCTAGCGGGAGGGACCTCCTACGAGCAGTACTTC. Its translation is CASSERGLAGGTSYEQYF.

This clonotype has a count of ten or more. The chain has TRBV7-3 and TRBJ2-2, with 7 positions matching TRBD1. Trimming at V came to 6 bases and at J to 3 bases, leaving 7 bases not matched to a gene. This CDR3 comprises 15 residues. Germline V CDR1 and CDR2: SGHTA, FQGTGA. The CDR3 spells CASSLRGPDTGELFF. The CDR3 nucleotides are TGTGCCAGCAGTCTAAGGGGGCCTGACACCGGGGAGCTGTTTTTT.

This clonotype was recorded at least ten times. This chain joins TRBV11-2 and TRBJ2-7, with a possible D match to TRBD1 (6 bases). Trimming stripped 4 bases from V and 2 bases from J, with 12 bases between. Germline CDR1 SGHAT, CDR2 FQNNGV. The CDR3 spans 14 residues. The DNA of the CDR3 is TGTGCCAGCAGCTCCATCAGGGGACCCTACGAGCAGTACTTC. Its protein product is CASSSIRGPYEQYF.

The V call is TRBV4-2, the J call TRBJ1-2; D may be TRBD1 (5 bases). The CDR3 loop spans 17 amino acids. Germline V gene sequence: CDR1 LGHNA, CDR2 YNFKEQ. V was cut by 0 bases and J by 2 bases, with 16 bases left in between. Here the CDR3 DNA reads TGTGCCAGCAGCCAAGAGGGGCCCCCCACAGGAAACTATGGCTACACCTTC. Translated, it gives CASSQEGPPTGNYGYTF.

This rearrangement joins TRBV19 to TRBJ2-7; 10 nucleotides align to TRBD2. V shed 2 bases and J 5 bases; nucleotides not matched to a gene: 0. The CDR3 runs to 13 residues. Germline lookup yields CDR1 LNHDA and CDR2 SQIVND (reference sequence). CDR3 coding DNA: TGTGCCAGTAGTATACTAGCGGGAGACGAGCAGTACTTC. Translating it yields CASSILAGDEQYF.

This clonotype was seen many times. V is TRBV2 and J is TRBJ1-5; D may be TRBD1 (6 bases). The length of the CDR3 is 16 residues. CDR1 is SNHLY, CDR2 FYNNEI, per germline. Trimming stripped 0 bases from V and 2 bases from J, with 11 bases between. The CDR3 region has the DNA TGTGCCAGCAGTGAAGCGACAGGAATTGGCAATCAGCCCCAGCATTTT. Residues: CASSEATGIGNQPQHF.